This record covers a single T cell receptor (beta chain). Its matching antigen is unknown. This sample is part of a study of cytomegalovirus exposure and HLA in healthy donors. The V gene's germline CDR1 is SGHTA and CDR2 FQGNSA. Germline trimming cut 5 bases from V and 1 base from J; bases unmatched to any gene: 8. This CDR3 has 16 residues. General study results and limits: Being productive about 87% or about 30% of the time was typical of most TCR beta V segments in an earlier analysis.

The PCR employed 60 Vbeta primers together with 13 Jbeta primers. Clones were read by immunoSEQ multiplex PCR, and TCRdb kept only the in-frame ones, dropping some. The repertoire holds 150,000 to 200,000 clones, with more than 70% as singletons. The sample taken for sequencing was PBMCs. V and J are TRBV7-2 and TRBJ2-1, with 7 nucleotides matching TRBD2. The clonotype originates from a woman between 40 and 50 years old in good health and CMV-seronegative. In DNA, the CDR3 is TGTGCCAGCAGCCTTATGGCTAGCGGATCCTACAATGAGCAGTTCTTC. Amino acids: CASSLMASGSYNEQFF. Full variable domain (rest looked up from reference TRBV7-2 and TRBJ2-1): GAGVSQSPSNKVTEKGKDVELRCDPISGHTALYWYRQSLGQGLEFLIYFQGNSAPDKSGLPSDRFSAERTGGSVSTLTIQRTQQEDSAVYLCASSLMASGSYNEQFFGPGTRLTVL.